This T cell receptor (beta chain) came from a study of blood T cell repertoires in COVID-19. Sequenced by immunoSEQ multiplex PCR; TCRdb stores in-frame clones only, minus some. The sample yields just over 150,000 clones, 80% to 95% seen once. The Seattle patients, enrolled during active infection, were followed longitudinally. V lost 0 bases and J lost 7, with 5 bases in between. The CDR3 has 12 amino acids. Germline CDR1 SGHNT, CDR2 YYREEE (reference sequence). The sample comprised peripheral blood. This chain uses TRBV5-4 with TRBJ2-1; the D is unclear. The receptor was isolated from a man in his thirties or forties with COVID-19, enrolled during active disease. The DNA for the CDR3 is TGTGCCAGCAGCTTGGACAGTAATGAGCAGTTCTTC. It codes for CASSLDSNEQFF.